This entry lists 19 T cell receptor beta chains sequenced from one sample in a study of T cell responses to AZD1222 COVID-19 vaccine (dated by TCRdb to 2020 to 2022). Explained via the paper, the time point label denotes: about 28 days (+/-7) after the second vaccine dose. Libraries were constructed by the immunoSEQ multiplex PCR assay. Sourced from immuneACCESS, this table was stored by TCRdb with only in-frame sequences that have V and J called. A share of the clones is absent; for the studies checked, an unresolved V gene accounts for under half, and the remainder has no known explanation. The sample table contains about 150,000 clones; only one count was recorded for approximately 90% of them. Just under 2% of the sample rests with the top ten. The starting material was peripheral blood, obtained 28 days after the second AZD1222 dose. Receptor source: an adult who received the AZD1222 COVID-19 vaccine.

CDR3 protein: CASSPKDSSYEQYF. DNA for the CDR3: TGTGCCAGCAGTCCCAAGGACAGCTCCTACGAGCAGTACTTC. V gene TRBV27 combines with J gene TRBJ2-7, with D possibly TRBD1 on 6 matching bases. CDR1 and CDR2 from the germline V gene are MNHEY and SMNVEV (reference sequence). This CDR3 comprises 14 residues. Trimming took off 5 bases at V and 0 bases at J, with 11 bases between the two ends.

The V and J genes are TRBV18 and TRBJ1-4; possibly TRBD1 for D (6 bases). V was clipped by 4 bases and J by 1 base, with 13 bases between them. Germline V gives CDR1 KGHSH, CDR2 LQKENI. The CDR3 has 16 amino acids. For the CDR3, the DNA is TGTGCCAGCTCACTCGATACAGGGCGAACTAATGAAAAACTGTTTTTT. Translating it yields CASSLDTGRTNEKLFF.

The V gene is TRBV4-2, the J gene TRBJ2-1; possibly TRBD2 for D (7 bases). The CDR3 sequence is 19 residues long. Deletions cut 3 bases from V and 1 base from J, with 22 bases between. Per germline, CDR1 LGHNA and CDR2 YNFKEQ. This chain's CDR3 is CASSQQMGGGVGSYNEQFF. The CDR3 DNA follows: TGTGCCAGCAGCCAGCAAATGGGGGGGGGCGTCGGGTCCTACAATGAGCAGTTCTTC.

The chain uses TRBV19 and TRBJ1-2; D possibly corresponds to TRBD1 (6 bases). V lost 5 bases, J lost 4 bases, and 17 bases lay in between. Germline lookup yields CDR1 LNHDA and CDR2 SQIVND (reference sequence). This CDR3 comprises 15 residues. The DNA for the CDR3 is TGTGCCAGTAGTGCCGCACGGACAGCTCCCTATGGCTACACCTTC. It codes for CASSAARTAPYGYTF.

The V and J genes are TRBV29-1 and TRBJ2-3, with D unresolved. The ends were cut back, 6 bases at V and 0 bases at J, with 10 bases in the middle. CDR3 length: 13 amino acids. Germline lookup yields CDR1 SQVTM and CDR2 ANQGSEA. CDR3 in amino acids: CSVRATSTDTQYF. The CDR3 DNA sequence: TGCAGCGTAAGGGCGACTAGCACAGATACGCAGTATTTT.

This chain joins TRBV12-3 or TRBV12-4 and TRBJ1-1; maybe TRBD1 (5 bases). V was trimmed by 5 bases and J by 10 bases, leaving 14 bases between them. The CDR3 extends over 12 amino acids. The CDR3 sequence: CASSLGGEAAFF. Written as DNA, the CDR3 is TGTGCCAGCAGTCTGGGGGGGGAGGCAGCTTTCTTT.

V and J are TRBV6-5 and TRBJ2-7, with 10 bases fitting TRBD1. The CDR3 length is 15 residues. CDR1 and CDR2 (germline): MNHEY, SVGAGI. V lost 2 bases and J lost 2; bases outside the gene matches: 3. The CDR3 DNA is TGTGCCAGCAGTTACGACGGACAGGGGGCCTACGAGCAGTACTTC. Its translation is CASSYDGQGAYEQYF.

This CDR3 is CASSRYSGSSYNEQFF. DNA of the CDR3: TGTGCCAGCAGCCGATATAGCGGGAGCTCCTACAATGAGCAGTTCTTC. The rearrangement uses TRBV7-3 and TRBJ2-1, with 9 bases matching TRBD2. The CDR3 has 16 amino acids. CDR1 and CDR2 (germline): SGHTA, FQGTGA. V shed 5 bases, J shed 0 bases, and the junction held 5 bases outside the gene matches.

The CDR3 DNA follows: TGCAGTGCCCTATATGGGACCGGGACAGGGTCGTTCTTC. Translating it yields CSALYGTGTGSFF. The V gene is TRBV29-1, the J gene TRBJ2-1; 9 bases match TRBD1. The CDR3 consists of 13 residues. CDR1 is SQVTM and CDR2 is ANQGSEA in the germline V gene.

In nucleotides, the CDR3 is TGTGCCAGCAGTTACGGGGAACCCTATGGCTACACCTTC. This encodes CASSYGEPYGYTF. The chain combines TRBV6-5 with TRBJ1-2; D is uncertain. This CDR3 is 13 amino acids long. Germline V lookup: CDR1 MNHEY, CDR2 SVGAGI. V was shortened by 2 bases and J by 4 bases, with 8 bases between the two germline ends.

Only one count was recorded for this clone. The chain links TRBV5-4 to TRBJ2-5, with 9 bases identical to TRBD1. From germline, CDR1 is SGHNT and CDR2 YYREEE (reference sequence). Germline trimming cut 4 bases from V and 5 bases from J; bases unmatched to any gene: 3. CDR3 size: 13 residues. The CDR3 DNA reads TGTGCCAGCAGCCGGGACAGGGCCGAGACCCAGTACTTC. Translation: CASSRDRAETQYF.

The rearrangement links TRBV7-3 to TRBJ1-3; perhaps TRBD1 as D (5 bases). This CDR3 is built from 16 residues. Per the germline V gene, CDR1 is SGHTA and CDR2 is FQGTGA. The germline V and J ends were trimmed by 4 bases and 0 bases, with 13 bases remaining between them. The CDR3 region is CASSSGDSRSGNTIYF. CDR3 nucleotide sequence: TGTGCCAGCAGCTCCGGGGACTCTCGCTCTGGAAACACCATATATTTT.

The chain joins TRBV23-1 to TRBJ1-1; D is possibly TRBD1 (5 bases). TRBV23-1 is treated as an ORF (open reading frame) with a function not yet certain. Between the trimmed V and J ends, which lost 2 bases and 7 bases, there was a span of 5 bases. This CDR3 spans 11 amino acids. CDR3: CASSQDSEAFF. The CDR3 nucleotides read TGCGCCAGCAGTCAAGACAGTGAAGCTTTCTTT.

The gene calls are TRBV4-1 and TRBJ1-2, with 9 bases lining up with TRBD1. The germline V gene encodes CDR1 MGHRA and CDR2 YSYEKL. The CDR3 sequence is 15 residues long. With 4 bases clipped from V and 3 bases from J, the junction kept 6 bases outside the gene matches. Here the CDR3 reads CASSRLDRGDYGYTF. CDR3 sequence (DNA): TGCGCCAGCAGCCGGCTGGACAGGGGAGACTATGGCTACACCTTC.

J is TRBJ2-7 and V is TRBV11-3; the D gene is possibly TRBD1 (6 bases). Looked up from germline, CDR1 is SGHNT and CDR2 is YENEEA. Trimming removed 1 base at V and 2 bases at J, with 12 bases between. This CDR3 comprises 15 residues. CDR3 loop: CASSLGTGHTYEQYF. The CDR3 DNA is TGTGCCAGCAGCTTAGGAACGGGACACACCTACGAGCAGTACTTC.

This clone occurred once. The J gene is TRBJ2-1, the V gene TRBV24-1; 8 nucleotides agree with TRBD1. The CDR3 totals 16 residues. From germline, CDR1 is KGHDR and CDR2 SFDVKD. The ends lost 3 bases at V and 0 bases at J; junction bases unmatched: 3. The CDR3 DNA reads TGTGCCACCAGTGATCACGGGACAGGCTCCTACAATGAGCAGTTCTTC. This codes for CATSDHGTGSYNEQFF.

The chain combines TRBV2 with TRBJ1-5; weak D call: TRBD1 (6 bases). The CDR3 has 15 residues. V lost 6 bases, J lost 7 bases, and 19 bases lay in between. Germline CDR1 SNHLY, CDR2 FYNNEI. CDR3 amino acids: CASSSVQGRGQPQHF. DNA for the CDR3: TGTGCCAGCAGCTCTGTACAGGGACGGGGACAGCCCCAGCATTTT.

CDR3 sequence: CASSPGDRSSNQPQHF. The CDR3 nucleotides are TGTGCCAGCTCTCCGGGGGACAGGAGTAGCAATCAGCCCCAGCATTTT. The chain joins TRBV18 to TRBJ1-5; the match to TRBD1 covers 8 bases. The CDR3 consists of 16 residues. Germline V gives CDR1 KGHSH, CDR2 LQKENI. After removal of 6 bases from V and 0 bases from J, the junction contained 7 bases not matched to a gene.

The chain combines TRBV7-2 with TRBJ2-3; D remains ambiguous. V was shortened by 5 bases and J by 4 bases, with 13 bases between the two germline ends. The CDR3 contains 14 residues. Germline CDR1 SGHTA, CDR2 FQGNSA. The CDR3 nucleotides read TGTGCCAGCAGCCCTGCCCCGGTGGCAGATACGCAGTATTTT. Protein product: CASSPAPVADTQYF.